The sequence of this T cell receptor (beta chain) was determined in a study of cytomegalovirus exposure and HLA in healthy donors. Notes on the study in general: The study designated roughly 150 TCR beta chains cytomegalovirus-associated.

This CDR3 contains 18 residues. Germline trimming cut 3 bases from V and 7 bases from J; bases unmatched to any gene: 15. Germline lookup yields CDR1 SNHLY and CDR2 FYNNEI. The study ran its PCR with 60 Vbeta and 13 Jbeta primers. As handled by the study authors: A later analysis counted 65 million to 80 million unique TCR beta chains, around 10 million shared. The data were produced by immunoSEQ multiplex PCR, yet TCRdb's version contains in-frame clones alone and is incomplete. V and J calls and clone size come straight from that table; D and trimming were deduced from the DNA. The sample holds 150,000 to 200,000 clones, 80% seen once. As regards this clone: Its antigen is currently unknown.

The chain employs TRBV2 and TRBJ1-6, with 7 bases identical to TRBD1. The sequenced sample was PBMCs. This clonotype originated in a man aged 25-45 years in good health and CMV-seronegative. The CDR3 loop reads CASSDVAGGFSRNSPLHF. In DNA form, the CDR3 reads TGTGCCAGCAGTGACGTGGCAGGGGGATTTTCTCGGAATTCACCCCTCCACTTT.